One T cell receptor beta chain is described in this entry. No antigen is known for it. The record originates from a study of PD-1 blockade in classical Hodgkin lymphoma. CDR3 length: 17 amino acids. J gave up 0 bases and V 1 base, and 6 bases lay outside the gene matches. The germline V gene encodes CDR1 SGHRS and CDR2 YFSETQ. Findings and caveats of the study: TCR diversity at baseline was reported to be reduced in newly diagnosed patients relative to healthy donors. Whatever underlies the repertoire differences (possibly disease activity or prior therapy) remains undefined.

Produced via immunoSEQ multiplex PCR; TCRdb's table is partial and in-frame only. Among about 25,000 clones listed, roughly nine tenths were seen once. The time point is: newly diagnosed, previously untreated cHL patient sample. Purification of CD4+ T cells from thawed PBMCs was performed via magnetic negative selection. Untreated, newly diagnosed classical Hodgkin lymphoma PBMCs served for comparison. Material for sequencing was CD4+ T cells from blood. The chain couples TRBV5-1 to TRBJ1-4; 7 nucleotides line up with TRBD1. The clonotype was recovered from a human donor with classical Hodgkin lymphoma. CDR3 DNA: TGCGCCAGCAGCTTGTCGGGAACAGGGGCAACTAATGAAAAACTGTTTTTT. This translates into CASSLSGTGATNEKLFF.